This TCR beta chain came from a study of blood T cell repertoires in COVID-19. Overall study: The United States, Italy and Spain provided the acute and convalescent COVID-19 samples. PBMCs, B-cell-depleted T cells, or T cells were the source of the cDNA or gDNA that made up the material.

This clone was counted between two and nine times. Original processing notes: Amplified reference gene primers provided the basis for estimating nucleated cell counts. Here immunoSEQ multiplex PCR was the method, and the copy in TCRdb shows in-frame clones only, minus some. That table is the source of V, J and clone size, and D and trimming were worked out from the DNA. The data contain 45,000 to 65,000 clones, around nine tenths of them seen just once; the ten biggest clones take up 3.1%. Germline V gives CDR1 MGHDK, CDR2 SYGVNS. CDR3 length equals 13 residues. The V end was cut by 3 bases, the J end by 2 bases, with 6 bases between.

The sequenced sample was peripheral blood. The chain recombines TRBV25-1 with TRBJ2-3, with D possibly TRBD2 on 6 matching bases. The source is a human donor in a cohort sampled during active COVID-19. The CDR3: CASSEDYTDTQYF. CDR3 DNA: TGTGCCAGCAGTGAGGACTACACAGATACGCAGTATTTT.